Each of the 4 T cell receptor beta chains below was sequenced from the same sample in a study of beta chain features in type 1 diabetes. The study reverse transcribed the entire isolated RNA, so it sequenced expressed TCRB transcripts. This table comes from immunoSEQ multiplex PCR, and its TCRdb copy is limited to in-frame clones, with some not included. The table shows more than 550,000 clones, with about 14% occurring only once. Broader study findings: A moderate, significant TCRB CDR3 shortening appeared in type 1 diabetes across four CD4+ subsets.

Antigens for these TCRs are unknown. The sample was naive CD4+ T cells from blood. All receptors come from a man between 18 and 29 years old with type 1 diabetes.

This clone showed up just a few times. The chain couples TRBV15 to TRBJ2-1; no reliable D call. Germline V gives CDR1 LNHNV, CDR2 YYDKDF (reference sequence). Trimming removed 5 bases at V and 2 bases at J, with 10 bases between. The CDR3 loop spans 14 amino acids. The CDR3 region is CATSHVRAYNEQFF. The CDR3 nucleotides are TGTGCCACCAGCCACGTTAGAGCCTACAATGAGCAGTTCTTC. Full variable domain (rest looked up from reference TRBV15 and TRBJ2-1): DAMVIQNPRYQVTQFGKPVTLSCSQTLNHNVMYWYQQKSSQAPKLLFHYYDKDFNNEADTPDNFQSRRPNTSFCFLDIRSPGLGDTAMYLCATSHVRAYNEQFFGPGTRLTVL.

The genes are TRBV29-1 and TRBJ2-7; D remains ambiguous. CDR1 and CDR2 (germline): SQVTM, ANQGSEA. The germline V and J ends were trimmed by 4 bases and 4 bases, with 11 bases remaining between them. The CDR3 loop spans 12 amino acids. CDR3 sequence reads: CSVGVQSYEQYF. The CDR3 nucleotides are TGCAGCGTTGGGGTACAGTCTTACGAGCAGTACTTC.

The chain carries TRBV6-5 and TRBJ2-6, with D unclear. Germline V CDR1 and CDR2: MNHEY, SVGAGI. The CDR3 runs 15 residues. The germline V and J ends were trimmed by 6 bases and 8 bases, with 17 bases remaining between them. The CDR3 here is CASSKRQLVTNVLTF. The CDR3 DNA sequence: TGTGCCAGCAGCAAACGCCAGCTGGTGACCAACGTCCTGACTTTC.

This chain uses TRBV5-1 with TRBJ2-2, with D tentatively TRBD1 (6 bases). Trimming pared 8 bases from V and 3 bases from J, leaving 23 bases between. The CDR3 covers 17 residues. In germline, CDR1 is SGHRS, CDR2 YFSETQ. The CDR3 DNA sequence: TGCGCCAGTGGACCCGCTCCACAGGGATGGGACACCGGGGAGCTGTTTTTT. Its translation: CASGPAPQGWDTGELFF.